One and the same sample provided the 27 T cell receptor beta chains below, sequenced in a study of cytomegalovirus exposure and HLA in healthy donors. The PCR used 60 Vbeta and 13 Jbeta primers. Produced via immunoSEQ multiplex PCR; TCRdb's table is partial and in-frame only. Here the sample spans about 130,000 clones, approximately 80% being singletons. Sequenced sample: PBMCs. The receptors come from a woman aged 40-49 years in good health and CMV-seropositive.

The chain recombines TRBV6-5 with TRBJ2-7, with 10 bases aligning to TRBD2. This CDR3 contains 16 residues. V was pared by 0 bases and J by 5 bases, with 7 bases of the junction left unmatched. The germline V gene encodes CDR1 MNHEY and CDR2 SVGAGI. CDR3 coding DNA: TGTGCCAGCAGTTACTCCGCTAGCGGGAGTACGGACGAGCAGTACTTC. Amino acids: CASSYSASGSTDEQYF.

This clone was recorded once. The rearrangement uses TRBV27 and TRBJ1-2; 7 bases map to TRBD1. Germline loops: CDR1 MNHEY, CDR2 SMNVEV (reference sequence). CDR3 length: 14 amino acids. The trim removed 1 base at V and 6 bases at J, leaving 5 bases unmatched. Here the CDR3 reads CASSLWTGTDGYTF. The CDR3 nucleotides are TGTGCCAGCAGTTTATGGACAGGAACCGATGGCTACACCTTC.

The rearrangement uses TRBV5-1 and TRBJ2-1; a weak D match, TRBD2 (6 bases). This CDR3 region has 18 residues. Germline assignment: CDR1 SGHRS and CDR2 YFSETQ. V was shortened by 1 base and J by 1 base, with 18 bases between the two germline ends. This CDR3 is CASSLRLSRGTSYNEQFF. In nucleotides, the CDR3 is TGCGCCAGCAGCTTGAGGTTGTCGCGGGGAACGTCCTACAATGAGCAGTTCTTC.

The chain is built from TRBV13 and TRBJ2-1, with TRBD2 identical over 10 bases. CDR3 length: 16 residues. V lost 4 bases, J lost 1 base, and 4 bases stayed unmatched. CDR1 is PRHDT and CDR2 is FYEKMQ in the germline V gene (reference sequence). This CDR3 is CASSSRTSGSYNEQFF. DNA of the CDR3: TGTGCCAGCAGCTCGAGGACTAGCGGTTCCTACAATGAGCAGTTCTTC.

The chain has TRBV29-1 and TRBJ2-5; 7 bases match TRBD2. Germline V gene lookup returns CDR1 SQVTM and CDR2 ANQGSEA. Germline trimming cut 4 bases from V and 5 bases from J; bases unmatched to any gene: 10. The CDR3 runs 14 residues. The CDR3 reads CSVGGIRGDETQYF. CDR3 nucleotides: TGCAGCGTTGGAGGGATTCGGGGGGACGAGACCCAGTACTTC.

The CDR3 DNA follows: TGTGCCAGCAGTTTACCTCCATTAGTAGCGCGGTACCAAGAGACCCAGTACTTC. Its protein is CASSLPPLVARYQETQYF. The J gene is TRBJ2-5, the V gene TRBV28; TRBD2 is a possible D gene (5 bases). The CDR3 covers 18 residues. V was trimmed by 2 bases and J by 0 bases, leaving 19 bases between them. The germline V gene has CDR1 MDHEN and CDR2 SYDVKM.

The sample holds a few counts of this clone. The chain joins TRBV9 to TRBJ1-4; TRBD1 matches at 9 bases. The germline CDR1 and CDR2 sequences are SGDLS and YYNGEE. The junction had 5 bases not matched to a gene; V was cut back by 3 bases and J by 2 bases. The CDR3 runs 16 residues. The CDR3 sequence: CASSDGQGFTNEKLFF. CDR3 DNA: TGTGCCAGCAGCGACGGACAGGGGTTCACTAATGAAAAACTGTTTTTT.

The CDR3 loop is CASSSNIYYDEQYF. The CDR3 DNA is TGTGCCAGCAGCTCGAATATATACTACGACGAGCAGTACTTC. The chain has TRBV7-2 and TRBJ2-7, with D hard to call. Germline assignment: CDR1 SGHTA and CDR2 FQGNSA. The CDR3 consists of 14 residues. V was clipped by 4 bases and J by 5 bases, with 15 bases between them.

The chain joins TRBV7-2 to TRBJ2-1, with a possible D match to TRBD1 (6 bases). Trimming cost V 5 bases and J 7 bases, with 21 bases left between them. Germline V CDR1 and CDR2: SGHTA, FQGNSA. The CDR3 sequence is 16 residues long. This CDR3 is CASSPRQARVLNEQFF. The CDR3 nucleotides are TGTGCCAGCAGCCCACGACAGGCCCGCGTTTTGAATGAGCAGTTCTTC. The full variable domain, completed using reference TRBV7-2 and TRBJ2-1, is GAGVSQSPSNKVTEKGKDVELRCDPISGHTALYWYRQSLGQGLEFLIYFQGNSAPDKSGLPSDRFSAERTGGSVSTLTIQRTQQEDSAVYLCASSPRQARVLNEQFFGPGTRLTVL.

The genes are TRBV7-9 and TRBJ2-7; 9 nucleotides align to TRBD1. This CDR3 spans 15 amino acids. Germline trimming cut 4 bases from V and 2 bases from J; bases unmatched to any gene: 6. The germline V gene encodes CDR1 SEHNR and CDR2 FQNEAQ (reference sequence). CDR3 in amino acids: CASSSTGTGPYEQYF. Written as DNA, the CDR3 is TGTGCCAGCAGCTCAACTGGGACAGGGCCCTACGAGCAGTACTTC.

The chain carries TRBV28 and TRBJ2-7; 10 bases are a match to TRBD2. Germline assignment: CDR1 MDHEN and CDR2 SYDVKM. The CDR3 totals 15 residues. The V and J ends lost 4 bases and 7 bases, in that order; junction bases with no gene match: 10. The chain's CDR3 is CASSSQAGGPGEQYF. In nucleotides, the CDR3 is TGTGCCAGCAGTTCCCAAGCGGGAGGGCCGGGGGAGCAGTACTTC.

The chain employs TRBV19 and TRBJ2-5; 12 bases match TRBD2. Judging by the DNA end, TRBJ2-7 fits better; the J call may be wrong. The CDR3 is made up of 17 amino acids. Per the germline V gene, CDR1 is LNHDA and CDR2 is SQIVND (reference sequence). CDR3 sequence reads: CASSWGTSGFTSYEQYF. The CDR3 DNA follows: TGTGCCAGTAGCTGGGGGACTAGCGGGTTCACCTCCTACGAGCAGTACTTC.

The V call is TRBV6-5, the J call TRBJ2-7; a possible D gene is TRBD2 (5 bases). The germline V and J ends were trimmed by 8 bases and 3 bases, with 17 bases remaining between them. This CDR3 contains 14 residues. The germline gives CDR1 MNHEY, CDR2 SVGAGI. The CDR3 sequence: CASPLPRGIYEQYF. The CDR3, as DNA: TGTGCCAGCCCCCTTCCCCGAGGGATCTACGAGCAGTACTTC.

This clone turned up a few times. This chain uses TRBV28 with TRBJ1-1; the D is unclear. The CDR3 loop spans 14 amino acids. The germline V gene encodes CDR1 MDHEN and CDR2 SYDVKM. Trimming stripped 4 bases from V and 4 bases from J, with 13 bases between. The CDR3 nucleotides read TGTGCCAGCAGTTCGACACCGCGGGGCACTGAAGCTTTCTTT. Protein sequence: CASSSTPRGTEAFF.

The chain joins TRBV7-9 to TRBJ2-7, with D perhaps TRBD2 (6 bases). Trimming pared 3 bases from V and 6 bases from J, leaving 12 bases between. Germline V gene data show CDR1 as SEHNR and CDR2 as FQNEAQ (reference sequence). CDR3 size: 13 residues. CDR3 sequence (DNA): TGTGCCAGCAGCTTCCACCTGGAGGGCGAGCAGTACTTC. Its translation: CASSFHLEGEQYF.

The chain carries TRBV28 and TRBJ1-5; 7 bases match TRBD1. Trimming took 6 bases from V and 3 from J; bases not matched to a gene: 17. Germline values: CDR1 MDHEN, CDR2 SYDVKM. The CDR3 covers 18 residues. CDR3 in amino acids: CASSPSPMGRGNNQPQHF. In DNA form, the CDR3 reads TGTGCCAGCAGCCCCTCGCCGATGGGCAGGGGGAACAATCAGCCCCAGCATTTT.

This chain connects TRBV19 to TRBJ1-5; possible D gene TRBD1, 5 bases. The CDR3 consists of 14 residues. The V end lost 6 bases, the J end lost 3 bases, and 12 bases lay between the germline ends. CDR1 LNHDA and CDR2 SQIVND come from the germline V gene (reference sequence). As DNA, the CDR3 is TGTGCCAGTAGGAGCAGGGCTGTCAATCAGCCCCAGCATTTT. As protein: CASRSRAVNQPQHF.

This chain connects TRBV2 to TRBJ1-1, with 7 positions matching TRBD1. CDR1 and CDR2 from the germline V gene are SNHLY and FYNNEI. J was trimmed by 4 bases and V by 7 bases; bases with no gene match: 9. This CDR3 is built from 14 residues. The CDR3 spells CASTQQGPSTEAFF. The CDR3, as DNA: TGTGCCAGCACACAACAGGGGCCGAGCACTGAAGCTTTCTTT.

CDR3 sequence reads: CASSPASGRGHTDTQYF. Here the CDR3 DNA reads TGTGCCAGCTCACCTGCTAGCGGGAGGGGGCACACAGATACGCAGTATTTT. The V call is TRBV18, the J call TRBJ2-3; 12 nucleotides match TRBD2. Germline V CDR1 and CDR2: KGHSH, LQKENI. The CDR3 runs 17 residues. Trimming took 3 bases from V and 2 from J; bases not matched to a gene: 6.

The chain combines TRBV19 with TRBJ2-7; TRBD2 aligns across 9 bases. The CDR3 length is 15 residues. The germline V gene encodes CDR1 LNHDA and CDR2 SQIVND (reference sequence). Trimming took 7 bases from V and 7 from J; bases not matched to a gene: 14. CDR3 DNA sequence: TGTGCCAGTACCCCCCAGCGGGGGGATTCTGGTGAGCAGTACTTC. It encodes CASTPQRGDSGEQYF.

On this clone: The junction shows a germline mismatch at one end, possibly a read error. The CDR3 sequence: CASSDGQGSPIYF. The CDR3 DNA is TGTGCTAGCAGCGATGGACAGGGGAGCCCCATATATTTT. This rearrangement joins TRBV7-7 to TRBJ1-3, with 9 nucleotides matching TRBD1. CDR3 length: 13 amino acids. Looked up from germline, CDR1 is SSHAT and CDR2 is FNYEAQ (reference sequence). The complete variable domain, with remaining parts taken from reference TRBV7-7 and TRBJ1-3, reads GAGVSQSPRYKVTKRGQDVTLRCDPISSHATLYWYQQALGQGPEFLTYFNYEAQPDKSGLPSDRFSAERPEGSISTLTIQRTEQRDSAMYRCASSDGQGSPIYFGEGSWLTVV.

The chain joins TRBV11-2 to TRBJ2-3, with 7 bases lining up with TRBD2. V dropped 3 bases and J dropped 0; count of bases not matched to a gene: 3. The germline CDR1 and CDR2 sequences are SGHAT and FQNNGV. CDR3 length: 15 amino acids. CDR3 residues: CASSLGGGSTDTQYF. CDR3 DNA sequence: TGTGCCAGCAGCTTGGGGGGAGGGAGCACAGATACGCAGTATTTT.

This clone was counted a few times. This chain joins TRBV6-1 and TRBJ1-1; 8 bases line up with TRBD1. CDR1 is MNHNS and CDR2 is SASEGT in the germline V gene. The V segment lost 6 bases and the J segment 1 base; nucleotides outside the gene matches: 7. The CDR3 runs to 15 residues. Here the CDR3 DNA reads TGTGCCAGCAGGAGGGGGACAGGCCCGAACACTGAAGCTTTCTTT. As protein: CASRRGTGPNTEAFF.

The chain combines TRBV7-2 with TRBJ2-7, with 10 bases matching TRBD2. V shed 5 bases and J 1 base; nucleotides not matched to a gene: 5. In germline, CDR1 is SGHTA, CDR2 FQGNSA. This CDR3 is built from 15 residues. This CDR3 reads CASSLGLAVSYEQYF. The CDR3 DNA is TGTGCCAGCAGCCTTGGACTAGCGGTATCCTACGAGCAGTACTTC.

This clone has only a few counts. The CDR3 protein is CASSFPPRAASNTEAFF. CDR3 sequence (DNA): TGTGCCAGCAGCTTTCCTCCCAGGGCAGCATCGAACACTGAAGCTTTCTTT. This chain connects TRBV7-9 to TRBJ1-1; perhaps TRBD1 as D (5 bases). The V and J ends lost 3 bases and 1 base respectively, with 18 bases between them. This CDR3 is built from 17 residues. Germline lookup yields CDR1 SEHNR and CDR2 FQNEAQ (reference sequence).

This chain joins TRBV7-2 and TRBJ1-5; 7 bases are a match to TRBD1. There are 15 residues in the CDR3. V lost 3 bases to trimming and J lost 7 bases; unmatched junction nucleotides: 9. Germline CDR1 and CDR2: SGHTA and FQGNSA. CDR3 amino acids: CASSLNRGGRQPQHF. CDR3 bases: TGTGCCAGCAGCTTGAACAGGGGCGGGCGACAGCCCCAGCATTTT.

The chain combines TRBV19 with TRBJ2-7; 10 bases agree with TRBD1. V gave up 1 base and J gave up 5 bases; unmatched junction bases: 5. The length of the CDR3 is 15 residues. Germline V gene sequence: CDR1 LNHDA, CDR2 SQIVND (reference sequence). The CDR3 spells CASSIVGTGDDEQYF. The CDR3 DNA follows: TGTGCCAGTAGTATAGTTGGGACAGGGGACGACGAGCAGTACTTC.